The entry that follows covers one T cell receptor (beta chain) sequence. Its antigen is currently unknown. The data were taken from a study of T-cell memory formation after mild COVID-19. The overall study: Largely donor-specific TCR clusters were found.

Study-wide findings and caveats: The pre-infection memory compartment contained some responding clones, suggesting cross-reactive memory joined.

The CDR3 is 20 amino acids. V lost 6 bases, J lost 1 base, and 15 bases stayed unmatched. Per germline, CDR1 LGHDT and CDR2 YNNKEL (reference sequence). TCRdb fed the 5' RACE reads into MiXCR, producing one record per CDR3 protein. The sample has 400,000 or so distinct CDR3 sequences, about 19% seen once; the top ten hold roughly 8.4%. This clonotype was sampled from an adult woman who had mild COVID-19 (a few samples of this study predate the infection). Cell type and time point are not known. The chain links TRBV3-1 to TRBJ2-2; 12 nucleotides align to TRBD1. Sequenced: PBMCs or a T cell subset sorted from them (not recorded which). The CDR3: CASRQPLGTGGRGNTGELFF. DNA of the CDR3: TGTGCCAGCAGGCAGCCCCTCGGGACAGGGGGCAGGGGGAACACCGGGGAGCTGTTTTTT.